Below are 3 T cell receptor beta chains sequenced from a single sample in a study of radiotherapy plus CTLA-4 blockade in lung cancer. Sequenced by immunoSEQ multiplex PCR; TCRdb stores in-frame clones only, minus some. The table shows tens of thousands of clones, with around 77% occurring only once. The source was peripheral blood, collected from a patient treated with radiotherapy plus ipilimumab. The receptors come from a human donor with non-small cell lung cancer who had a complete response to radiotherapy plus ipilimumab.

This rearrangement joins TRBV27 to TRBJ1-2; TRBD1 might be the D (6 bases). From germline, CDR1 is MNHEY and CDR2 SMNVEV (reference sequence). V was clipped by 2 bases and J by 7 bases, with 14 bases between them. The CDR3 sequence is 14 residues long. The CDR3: CASSLGTFGSGYTF. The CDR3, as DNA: TGTGCCAGCAGTTTAGGGACATTTGGCTCTGGCTACACCTTC.

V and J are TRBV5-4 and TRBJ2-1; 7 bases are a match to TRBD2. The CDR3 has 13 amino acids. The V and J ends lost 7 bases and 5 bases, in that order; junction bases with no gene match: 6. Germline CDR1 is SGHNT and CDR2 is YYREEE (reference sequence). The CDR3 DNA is TGTGCCAGCTGGGGGGGGGTCGACAATGAGCAGTTCTTC. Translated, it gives CASWGGVDNEQFF.

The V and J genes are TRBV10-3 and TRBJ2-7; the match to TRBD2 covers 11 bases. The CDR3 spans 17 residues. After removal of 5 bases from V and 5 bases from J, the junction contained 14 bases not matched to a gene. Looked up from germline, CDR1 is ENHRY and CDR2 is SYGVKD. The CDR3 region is CAISSSATSGSKNEQYF. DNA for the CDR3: TGTGCCATCAGTTCCAGCGCCACTAGCGGGAGTAAAAACGAGCAGTACTTC.